These 30 T cell receptor beta chains were sequenced from one sample in a study of blood T cell repertoires in COVID-19. Repertoires were generated with immunoSEQ multiplex PCR, while TCRdb's copy carries only in-frame clones and drops some. The table shows roughly 130,000 clones, with about 84% occurring only once. The sequencing input was peripheral blood. The receptors were sampled from a woman in her sixties with acute or convalescent COVID-19.

The chain links TRBV3-1 (or the pseudogene TRBV3-2) to TRBJ1-4; D ambiguous. Germline V CDR1 and CDR2: LGHDT, YNNKEL (reference sequence). The CDR3 consists of 13 residues. Between the trimmed V and J ends, which lost 4 bases and 3 bases, there was a span of 6 bases. The CDR3 loop is CASSPVANEKLFF. The CDR3 region has the DNA TGTGCCAGCAGCCCTGTAGCTAATGAAAAACTGTTTTTT.

V is TRBV29-1 and J is TRBJ1-2, with D possibly TRBD1 on 6 matching bases. The germline gives CDR1 SQVTM, CDR2 ANQGSEA. V dropped 4 bases and J dropped 0 bases, with 15 bases sitting between them. The CDR3 sequence is 15 residues long. The CDR3 protein is CSVATGPPANYGYTF. The CDR3 DNA is TGCAGCGTTGCGACAGGCCCCCCAGCTAACTATGGCTACACCTTC. Together with reference TRBV29-1 and TRBJ1-2, the CDR3 gives the full variable domain: SAVISQKPSRDICQRGTSLTIQCQVDSQVTMMFWYRQQPGQSLTLIATANQGSEATYESGFVIDKFPISRPNLTFSTLTVSNMSPEDSSIYLCSVATGPPANYGYTFGSGTRLTVV.

V usage is TRBV5-1 and J usage is TRBJ1-2, with 9 positions matching TRBD1. J lost 2 bases, V lost 3 bases, and 5 bases had no gene match. CDR3 length: 15 residues. Germline CDR1 reads SGHRS; CDR2 reads YFSETQ. CDR3 nucleotide sequence: TGCGCCAGCAGCTGGGGGACAGGGATAAACTATGGCTACACCTTC. Protein: CASSWGTGINYGYTF.

The chain carries TRBV2 and TRBJ1-5; D gene unclear. CDR3 length: 15 residues. The germline gives CDR1 SNHLY, CDR2 FYNNEI. The V end lost 1 base, the J end lost 2 bases, and 9 bases lay between the germline ends. The CDR3 is CASSEGGFGNQPQHF. DNA for the CDR3: TGTGCCAGCAGTGAAGGAGGGTTTGGCAATCAGCCCCAGCATTTT.

The gene calls are TRBV5-4 and TRBJ2-2; the D gene is possibly TRBD1 (6 bases). CDR1 and CDR2 from the germline V gene are SGHNT and YYREEE (reference sequence). Trimming removed 4 bases from V and 5 bases from J, with 15 bases in between. CDR3 size: 15 residues. This CDR3 is CASSPLAQGTGELFF. CDR3 in DNA: TGTGCCAGCAGCCCGCTCGCCCAGGGGACCGGGGAGCTGTTTTTT.

The rearrangement uses TRBV5-4 and TRBJ1-1; D is possibly TRBD1 (5 bases). The germline V gene encodes CDR1 SGHNT and CDR2 YYREEE (reference sequence). The CDR3 length is 15 residues. V was pared by 6 bases and J by 1 base, with 16 bases between. The DNA of the CDR3 is TGTGCCAGCACCCCCGGGTCGGGGGGGAACACTGAAGCTTTCTTT. This encodes CASTPGSGGNTEAFF.

This clone came up once. The chain uses TRBV7-3 and TRBJ1-1; D possibly corresponds to TRBD1 (6 bases). Germline CDR1 reads SGHTA; CDR2 reads FQGTGA. V was shortened by 6 bases and J by 1 base, with 9 bases between the two germline ends. The CDR3 sequence is 13 residues long. The CDR3 reads CASSGQRNTEAFF. The CDR3, as DNA: TGTGCCAGCAGTGGACAGAGGAACACTGAAGCTTTCTTT.

The sample holds many counts of this clone. CDR3 protein: CASSQGERGTGELFF. The DNA of the CDR3 is TGTGCCAGCAGCCAAGGGGAAAGAGGGACCGGGGAGCTGTTTTTT. The chain is built from TRBV3-1 (or the pseudogene TRBV3-2) and TRBJ2-2; D might be TRBD2 (5 bases). The CDR3 contains 15 residues. Trimming left V 1 base short and J 5 bases short, with 11 bases between. From germline, CDR1 is LGHDT and CDR2 YNNKEL (reference sequence).

About this clone itself: Additional DNA sequences in this sample encode the identical CDR3. V gene TRBV7-9 combines with J gene TRBJ2-5; 7 nucleotides match TRBD1. The germline V gene has CDR1 SEHNR and CDR2 FQNEAQ (reference sequence). Unmatched junction bases numbered 3, after V lost 5 bases and J lost 0 bases. CDR3 length: 14 amino acids. The CDR3 bases are TGTGCCAGCAGCCGGGGACAGAACCAAGAGACCCAGTACTTC. Protein sequence: CASSRGQNQETQYF.

A single count supports this clone. This rearrangement joins TRBV19 to TRBJ2-5, with 10 nucleotides matching TRBD2. V shed 4 bases, J shed 3 bases, and the junction held 5 bases outside the gene matches. The CDR3 contains 15 residues. Germline loops: CDR1 LNHDA, CDR2 SQIVND (reference sequence). The CDR3 reads CASSKKSGGEETQYF. The CDR3, as DNA: TGTGCCAGTAGTAAGAAGAGCGGGGGGGAAGAGACCCAGTACTTC.

This chain connects TRBV3-1 (or the pseudogene TRBV3-2) to TRBJ1-5; D gene ambiguous. The germline gives CDR1 LGHDT, CDR2 YNNKEL (reference sequence). Trimming removed 4 bases at V and 0 bases at J, with 10 bases between. There are 15 residues in the CDR3. The CDR3 nucleotides read TGTGCCAGCAGCCTGACGGGAAATAGCAATCAGCCCCAGCATTTT. Amino acid sequence: CASSLTGNSNQPQHF.

This chain connects TRBV11-2 to TRBJ2-7; TRBD2 aligns across 15 bases. The CDR3 is 17 amino acids. Germline V gives CDR1 SGHAT, CDR2 FQNNGV. Unmatched junction bases numbered 9, after V lost 5 bases and J lost 4 bases. CDR3 sequence (DNA): TGTGCCAGCAGCAGCAGAGGGACTAGCGGGGGGTTGTACGAGCAGTACTTC. This gives the protein CASSSRGTSGGLYEQYF.

The rearrangement uses TRBV20-1 and TRBJ1-1; D is unclear. Germline CDR1 reads DFQATT; CDR2 reads SNEGSKA (reference sequence). V gave up 6 bases and J gave up 5 bases, with 7 bases separating them. This CDR3 is built from 10 residues. This chain's CDR3 is CSARRTEAFF. CDR3 nucleotides: TGCAGTGCCAGGAGGACTGAAGCTTTCTTT.

This sequence joins TRBV24-1 and TRBJ2-2; no firm D call. Germline CDR1 reads KGHDR; CDR2 reads SFDVKD. Trimming pared 1 base from V and 5 bases from J, leaving 7 bases between. This CDR3 is 14 amino acids long. The CDR3 reads CATSDFSETGELFF. The DNA for the CDR3 is TGTGCCACCAGTGATTTCTCCGAGACCGGGGAGCTGTTTTTT.

The gene calls are TRBV9 and TRBJ1-2, with 12 bases fitting TRBD1. V trimming: 0 bases; J trimming: 3 bases; junction bases outside the gene matches: 27. Germline V gene sequence: CDR1 SGDLS, CDR2 YYNGEE. CDR3 length: 24 residues. CDR3 sequence reads: CASSVALSKAGTLGQGAQYYGYTF. The CDR3 coding sequence is TGTGCCAGCAGCGTAGCGCTAAGTAAGGCCGGGACTTTGGGACAGGGGGCGCAATACTATGGCTACACCTTC.

The V and J genes are TRBV30 and TRBJ1-6; tentatively, D is TRBD1 (6 bases). Germline V gene sequence: CDR1 GTSNPN, CDR2 SVGIG (reference sequence). This CDR3 is built from 15 residues. The V gene lost 6 bases and the J gene lost 5 bases, with 17 bases spanning the gap. The CDR3 DNA follows: TGTGCCTGCCTAACAGGGATGTTGAATAATTCACCCCTCCACTTT. Its protein product is CACLTGMLNNSPLHF.

This chain connects TRBV15 to TRBJ1-5; D is perhaps TRBD1 (6 bases). V was shortened by 1 base and J by 5 bases, with 12 bases between the two germline ends. CDR1 and CDR2 (germline): LNHNV, YYDKDF (reference sequence). The CDR3 covers 15 residues. In DNA, the CDR3 is TGTGCCACCAGCAGAGCCCGGACAGCTGATCAGCCCCAGCATTTT. Its translation: CATSRARTADQPQHF.

The rearrangement uses TRBV11-2 and TRBJ1-2, with 7 nucleotides matching TRBD1. Germline CDR1 is SGHAT and CDR2 is FQNNGV. V shed 1 base, J shed 8 bases, and the junction held 7 bases outside the gene matches. CDR3 size: 14 residues. The CDR3 loop reads CASSLGSGGDGYTF. For the CDR3, the DNA is TGTGCCAGCAGCTTAGGCTCAGGGGGAGACGGCTACACCTTC.

The V gene is TRBV6-5, the J gene TRBJ1-2; D unclear. The V end lost 4 bases, the J end lost 0 bases, and 6 bases lay between the germline ends. The CDR3 spans 13 residues. Per germline, CDR1 MNHEY and CDR2 SVGAGI. The CDR3 sequence is CASSLAANYGYTF. In DNA form, the CDR3 reads TGTGCCAGCAGTTTAGCTGCTAACTATGGCTACACCTTC.

The chain has TRBV7-2 and TRBJ2-6, with TRBD2 matching 8 bases. V was pared by 5 bases and J by 0 bases, with 3 bases of the junction left unmatched. The CDR3 is made up of 16 amino acids. CDR1 SGHTA and CDR2 FQGNSA come from the germline V gene. As DNA, the CDR3 is TGTGCCAGCAGCGGCAGCGGGGGCTCTGGGGCCAACGTCCTGACTTTC. This encodes CASSGSGGSGANVLTF.

The rearrangement uses TRBV3-1 (or the pseudogene TRBV3-2) and TRBJ1-1; D perhaps matches TRBD1 (6 bases). This CDR3 is 13 amino acids long. Trimming stripped 4 bases from V and 1 base from J, with 7 bases between. Germline loops: CDR1 LGHDT, CDR2 YNNKEL (reference sequence). For the CDR3, the DNA is TGTGCCAGCAGCCGGACAGAGAACACTGAAGCTTTCTTT. This sequence encodes CASSRTENTEAFF.

The V gene is TRBV4-2, the J gene TRBJ2-1, with 7 bases aligning to TRBD2. This CDR3 is built from 14 residues. Germline V CDR1 and CDR2: LGHNA, YNFKEQ. V trimming: 2 bases; J trimming: 8 bases; junction bases outside the gene matches: 6. CDR3 DNA sequence: TGTGCCAGCAGCCAATCAACTAGCGCGGATGAGCAGTTCTTC. It translates to CASSQSTSADEQFF.

The chain links TRBV10-3 to TRBJ2-2; no clear D. Trimming left V 3 bases short and J 2 bases short, with 10 bases between. The CDR3 runs to 15 residues. The germline V gene encodes CDR1 ENHRY and CDR2 SYGVKD. The CDR3 loop is CAISDGPVNTGELFF. CDR3 nucleotide sequence: TGTGCCATCAGTGATGGGCCCGTCAACACCGGGGAGCTGTTTTTT.

The genes are TRBV5-1 and TRBJ2-5, with D hard to call. The CDR3 spans 15 residues. Trimming shortened V by 5 bases and J by 2 bases, and 16 bases separated the two germline ends. Germline V lookup: CDR1 SGHRS, CDR2 YFSETQ. CDR3 protein: CASRPSTVNQETQYF. CDR3 nucleotides: TGCGCCAGCAGACCCTCCACAGTCAATCAAGAGACCCAGTACTTC.

This sequence joins TRBV7-2 and TRBJ1-2; D possibly corresponds to TRBD1 (5 bases). CDR1 SGHTA and CDR2 FQGNSA come from the germline V gene. This CDR3 contains 13 residues. Trimming pared 5 bases from V and 3 bases from J, leaving 10 bases between. Here the CDR3 DNA reads TGTGCCAGCAGCCGAAGGGGTTACTATGGCTACACCTTC. Amino acids: CASSRRGYYGYTF.

The chain carries TRBV5-1 and TRBJ1-4; 9 positions agree with TRBD1. Trimming took 6 bases from V and 5 from J; bases not matched to a gene: 5. Looked up from germline, CDR1 is SGHRS and CDR2 is YFSETQ. The CDR3 is made up of 14 amino acids. CDR3 residues: CASMAGTGNEKLFF. The CDR3 nucleotides read TGCGCCAGCATGGCCGGGACAGGGAATGAAAAACTGTTTTTT.

This clone was detected once. The rearrangement uses TRBV6-5 and TRBJ1-2; D unclear. Germline assignment: CDR1 MNHEY and CDR2 SVGAGI. The CDR3 contains 12 residues. V shed 4 bases and J shed 7 bases, with 10 bases lying between them. CDR3 sequence (DNA): TGTGCCAGCAGTTCGGACTTTTCTGGCTACACCTTC. Translation gives CASSSDFSGYTF.

The chain combines TRBV27 with TRBJ1-5, with D hard to call. The CDR3 contains 14 residues. The V end was cut by 7 bases, the J end by 3 bases, with 13 bases between. Looked up from germline, CDR1 is MNHEY and CDR2 is SMNVEV (reference sequence). The CDR3 DNA follows: TGTGCCAGCATGAGACGGGTAGACAATCAGCCCCAGCATTTT. Its protein is CASMRRVDNQPQHF.

This sequence joins TRBV19 and TRBJ1-2; TRBD1 might be the D (5 bases). The CDR3 loop spans 17 amino acids. Trimming took off 2 bases at V and 3 bases at J, with 19 bases between the two ends. CDR1 is LNHDA, CDR2 SQIVND, per germline (reference sequence). CDR3 in amino acids: CASSITGGRGGDYGYTF. CDR3 in DNA: TGTGCCAGTAGTATAACTGGAGGAAGGGGAGGTGACTATGGCTACACCTTC. The full variable domain, rest sourced from reference TRBV19 and TRBJ1-2, is DGGITQSPKYLFRKEGQNVTLSCEQNLNHDAMYWYRQDPGQGLRLIYYSQIVNDFQKGDIAEGYSVSREKKESFPLTVTSAQKNPTAFYLCASSITGGRGGDYGYTFGSGTRLTVV.

The V call is TRBV4-1, the J call TRBJ2-3; possible D gene TRBD2, 6 bases. Trimming cost V 0 bases and J 2 bases, with 15 bases left between them. The length of the CDR3 is 17 residues. Germline CDR1 reads MGHRA; CDR2 reads YSYEKL. This chain's CDR3 is CASSQERDSYYTDTQYF. CDR3 DNA sequence: TGCGCCAGCAGCCAAGAAAGGGACTCGTACTACACAGATACGCAGTATTTT.